The 4 T cell receptor beta chains below come from one sample, sequenced in a study of glioma-infiltrating T cells after dendritic cell vaccination. TCRdb's copy holds only in-frame clones and misses some; the assay was immunoSEQ multiplex PCR. The sample holds just under 100,000 clones; more than 70% are singletons and the top ten take 5% to 7%. Time point defined: after dendritic cell vaccination, including at tumor progression/relapse. The sequencing used blood, collected after dendritic cell vaccination. Source of these receptors: a human donor with glioblastoma.

The V gene is TRBV19, the J gene TRBJ1-3; no definite D call. The CDR3 is made up of 14 amino acids. With 7 bases removed from V and 0 bases from J, the gap between germline ends came to 10 bases. Germline CDR1 is LNHDA and CDR2 is SQIVND (reference sequence). CDR3 sequence (DNA): TGTGCCAGTATCCGGAGGTCCTCTGGAAACACCATATATTTT. Its protein is CASIRRSSGNTIYF.

V and J are TRBV4-1 and TRBJ2-3; 10 bases map to TRBD2. The CDR3 totals 20 residues. J gave up 0 bases and V 0 bases, and 12 bases lay outside the gene matches. Germline V gene data show CDR1 as MGHRA and CDR2 as YSYEKL. DNA of the CDR3: TGCGCCAGCAGCCAAGATTGGAGCGGGAGGGCCGTTTCTAGCACAGATACGCAGTATTTT. Translation: CASSQDWSGRAVSSTDTQYF.

This chain joins TRBV18 and TRBJ2-5, with 9 bases identical to TRBD2. This CDR3 has 15 residues. Unmatched junction bases numbered 3, after V lost 2 bases and J lost 2 bases. Germline V gene sequence: CDR1 KGHSH, CDR2 LQKENI. The CDR3 sequence is CASSPGTSRQETQYF. As DNA, the CDR3 is TGTGCCAGCTCACCAGGGACTAGCAGGCAAGAGACCCAGTACTTC.

The chain uses TRBV30 and TRBJ2-2; 9 positions match TRBD1. Germline assignment: CDR1 GTSNPN and CDR2 SVGIG (reference sequence). The CDR3 covers 16 residues. With V trimmed by 2 bases and J by 3 bases, 7 bases remained unmatched. Written as DNA, the CDR3 is TGTGCCTGGAGTCCGCCAGGGACAGGGTACACCGGGGAGCTGTTTTTT. Translation gives CAWSPPGTGYTGELFF.